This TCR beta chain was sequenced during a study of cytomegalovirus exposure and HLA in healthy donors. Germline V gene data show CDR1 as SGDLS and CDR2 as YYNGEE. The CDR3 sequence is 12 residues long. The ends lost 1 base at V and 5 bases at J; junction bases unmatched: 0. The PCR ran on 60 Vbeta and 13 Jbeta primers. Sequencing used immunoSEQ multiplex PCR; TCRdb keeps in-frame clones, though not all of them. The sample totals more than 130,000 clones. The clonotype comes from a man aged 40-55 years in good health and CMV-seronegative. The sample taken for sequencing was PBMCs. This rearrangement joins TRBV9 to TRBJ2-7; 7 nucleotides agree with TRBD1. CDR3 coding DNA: TGTGCCAGCAGCGTAACAGGGGACGAGCAGTACTTC. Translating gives CASSVTGDEQYF.